This T cell receptor (beta chain) was retrieved from a study of blood T cell repertoires in COVID-19. The wider study: The United States, Italy and Spain provided the acute and convalescent COVID-19 samples. From T cells, B-cell-depleted T cells, or PBMCs came the material, which was cDNA or gDNA.

Original analysis: Nucleated cell number was recorded as an estimate derived from reference gene primer amplification. TCRdb keeps only in-frame clones here, not all; method: immunoSEQ multiplex PCR. That table is the source of V, J and clone size, and D and trimming were worked out from the DNA. Of about 89,000 clones detected, more than 80% appear once; the ten largest clones hold 15% to 20%. Trimming stripped 6 bases from V and 4 bases from J, with 9 bases between. There are 13 residues in the CDR3. In germline, CDR1 is SNHLY, CDR2 FYNNEI. This chain links TRBV2 with TRBJ2-2; a possible D gene is TRBD1 (6 bases). The sequence derives from a woman of 80 years or more with acute or convalescent COVID-19. Sample: peripheral blood. The chain's CDR3 is CASRYRVTGELFF. CDR3 DNA: TGTGCCAGCAGGTACAGGGTCACCGGGGAGCTGTTTTTT.